This T cell receptor beta chain derives from a study of OX40 agonist ivuxolimab in advanced cancers. About the study: Cancers in dose escalation were hepatocellular, melanoma, renal cell and head and neck. Antecedent anti-PD-1, anti-PD-L1 or anti-CTLA-4 therapy was permissible, with 40% having received some.

The CDR3 is made up of 14 amino acids. The V end was cut by 4 bases, the J end by 4 bases, with 11 bases between. Germline V gives CDR1 SGHDT, CDR2 YYEEEE. This clone was observed once. Data came from immunoSEQ multiplex PCR; TCRdb stores just in-frame clones and leaves some out. The data contain tens of thousands of clones, about 92% of them singletons. Sequencing was performed on CD4+ or CD8+ T cells sorted from blood, taken in a trial of the OX40 agonist ivuxolimab. This clonotype was sampled from an adult with an advanced solid tumor such as melanoma, head and neck, liver or kidney cancer. V and J are TRBV5-6 and TRBJ2-2; D remains ambiguous. The CDR3 region has the DNA TGTGCCAGCAGCCGGACGGACGCCACCGGGGAGCTGTTTTTT. It encodes CASSRTDATGELFF. Filled out from reference TRBV5-6 and TRBJ2-2, the complete variable domain reads DAGVTQSPTHLIKTRGQQVTLRCSPKSGHDTVSWYQQALGQGPQFIFQYYEEEERQRGNFPDRFSGHQFPNYSSELNVNALLLGDSALYLCASSRTDATGELFFGEGSRLTVL.